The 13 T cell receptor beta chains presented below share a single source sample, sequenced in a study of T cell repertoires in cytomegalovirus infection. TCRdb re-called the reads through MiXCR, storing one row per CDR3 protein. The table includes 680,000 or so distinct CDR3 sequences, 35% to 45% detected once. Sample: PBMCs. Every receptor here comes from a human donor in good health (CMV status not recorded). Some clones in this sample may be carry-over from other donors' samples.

The CDR3: CASSLASGYYGYTF. CDR3 DNA sequence: TGTGCCAGCAGCTTAGCGTCAGGGTACTATGGCTACACCTTC. The chain recombines TRBV7-2 with TRBJ1-2, with D perhaps TRBD1 (5 bases). The CDR3 contains 14 residues. Germline V CDR1 and CDR2: SGHTA, FQGNSA. The V and J ends lost 0 bases and 3 bases respectively, with 8 bases between them.

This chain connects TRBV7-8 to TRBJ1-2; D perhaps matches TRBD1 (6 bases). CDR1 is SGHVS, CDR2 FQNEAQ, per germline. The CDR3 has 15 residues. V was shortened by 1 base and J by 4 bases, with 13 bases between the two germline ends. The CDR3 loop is CASSLVRDTVYGYTF. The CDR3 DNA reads TGTGCCAGCAGCTTAGTGCGGGACACTGTCTATGGCTACACCTTC. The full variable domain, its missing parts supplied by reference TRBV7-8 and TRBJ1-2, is GAGVSQSPRYKVAKRGQDVALRCDPISGHVSLFWYQQALGQGPEFLTYFQNEAQLDKSGLPSDRFFAERPEGSVSTLKIQRTQQEDSAVYLCASSLVRDTVYGYTFGSGTRLTVV.

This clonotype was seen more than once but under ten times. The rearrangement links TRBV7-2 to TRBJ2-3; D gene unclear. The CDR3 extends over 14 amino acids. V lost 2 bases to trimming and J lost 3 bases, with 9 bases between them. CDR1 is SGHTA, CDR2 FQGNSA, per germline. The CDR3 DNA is TGTGCCAGCAGCTTAATGGAAAGTACAGATACGCAGTATTTT. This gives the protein CASSLMESTDTQYF.

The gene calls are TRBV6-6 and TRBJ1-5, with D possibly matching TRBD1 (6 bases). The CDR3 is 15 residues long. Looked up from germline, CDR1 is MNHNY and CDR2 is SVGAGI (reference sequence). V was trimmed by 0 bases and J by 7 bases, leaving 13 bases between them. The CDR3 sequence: CASSYSTGASQPQHF. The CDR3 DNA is TGTGCCAGCAGTTACTCGACGGGGGCATCCCAGCCCCAGCATTTT.

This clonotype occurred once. The CDR3 bases are TGTGCCAGCAGCTCCTCGCAGGGTGATGAAAAACTGTTTTTT. It specifies CASSSSQGDEKLFF. The chain recombines TRBV13 with TRBJ1-4, with TRBD1 as a possible D gene (5 bases). The germline CDR1 and CDR2 sequences are PRHDT and FYEKMQ (reference sequence). V dropped 4 bases and J dropped 6 bases, with 12 bases sitting between them. There are 14 residues in the CDR3.

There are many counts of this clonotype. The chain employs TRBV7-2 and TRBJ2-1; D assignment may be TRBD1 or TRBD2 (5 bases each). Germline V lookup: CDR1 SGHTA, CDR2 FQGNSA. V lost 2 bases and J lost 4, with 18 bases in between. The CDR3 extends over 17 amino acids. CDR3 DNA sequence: TGTGCCAGCAGCTTACGAACGGGGCGGACGTCGTACAATGAGCAGTTCTTC. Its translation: CASSLRTGRTSYNEQFF.

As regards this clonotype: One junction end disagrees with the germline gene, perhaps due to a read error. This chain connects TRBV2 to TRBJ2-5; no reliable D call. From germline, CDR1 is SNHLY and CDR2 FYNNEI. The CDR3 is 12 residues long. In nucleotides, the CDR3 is TGTGTCAGCAGTGAATCGGATTTTACCCAGTACTTC. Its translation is CVSSESDFTQYF.

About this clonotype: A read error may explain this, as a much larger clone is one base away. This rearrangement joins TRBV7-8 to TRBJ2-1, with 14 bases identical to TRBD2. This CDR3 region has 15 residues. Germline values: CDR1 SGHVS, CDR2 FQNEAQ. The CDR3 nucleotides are TGTTCCAGCAGCTCCTGGGGACTAGCGGGAGATGAGCAGTTCTTC. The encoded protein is CSSSSWGLAGDEQFF.

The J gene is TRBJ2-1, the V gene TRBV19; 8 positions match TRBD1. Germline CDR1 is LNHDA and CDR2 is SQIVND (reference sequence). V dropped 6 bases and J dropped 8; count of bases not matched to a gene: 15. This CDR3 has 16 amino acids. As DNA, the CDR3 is TGTGCCAGTAGGAAAATCGACAGGGGAAACGGAGATGAGCAGTTCTTC. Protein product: CASRKIDRGNGDEQFF.

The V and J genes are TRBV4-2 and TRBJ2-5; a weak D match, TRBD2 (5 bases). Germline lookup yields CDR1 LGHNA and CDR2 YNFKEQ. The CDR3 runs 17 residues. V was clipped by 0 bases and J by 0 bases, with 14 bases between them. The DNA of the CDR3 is TGTGCCAGCAGCCAAGAGTACCGGGGTGCGTACCAAGAGACCCAGTACTTC. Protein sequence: CASSQEYRGAYQETQYF.

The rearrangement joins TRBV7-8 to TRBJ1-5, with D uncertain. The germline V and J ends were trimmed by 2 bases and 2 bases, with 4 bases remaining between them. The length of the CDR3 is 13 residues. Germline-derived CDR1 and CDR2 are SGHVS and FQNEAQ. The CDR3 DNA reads TGTGCCAGCAGCTTAATGGGCAATCAGCCCCAGCATTTT. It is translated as CASSLMGNQPQHF.

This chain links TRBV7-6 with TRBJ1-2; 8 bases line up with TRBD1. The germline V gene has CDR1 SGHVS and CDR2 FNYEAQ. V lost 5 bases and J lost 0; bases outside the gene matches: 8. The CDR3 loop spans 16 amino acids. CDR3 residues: CASSAQQGGANYGYTF. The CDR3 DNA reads TGTGCCAGCAGCGCTCAACAGGGGGGGGCTAACTATGGCTACACCTTC.

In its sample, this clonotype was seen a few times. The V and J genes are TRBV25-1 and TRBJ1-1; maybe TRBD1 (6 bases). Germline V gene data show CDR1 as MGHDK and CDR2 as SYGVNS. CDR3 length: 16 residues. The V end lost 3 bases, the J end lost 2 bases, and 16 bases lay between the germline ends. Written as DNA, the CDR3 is TGTGCCAGCAGTGACCACCCCGGACAGCCAAACACTGAAGCTTTCTTT. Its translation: CASSDHPGQPNTEAFF. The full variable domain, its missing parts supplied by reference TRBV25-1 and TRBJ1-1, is EADIYQTPRYLVIGTGKKITLECSQTMGHDKMYWYQQDPGMELHLIHYSYGVNSTEKGDLSSESTVSRIRTEHFPLTLESARPSHTSQYLCASSDHPGQPNTEAFFGQGTRLTVV.